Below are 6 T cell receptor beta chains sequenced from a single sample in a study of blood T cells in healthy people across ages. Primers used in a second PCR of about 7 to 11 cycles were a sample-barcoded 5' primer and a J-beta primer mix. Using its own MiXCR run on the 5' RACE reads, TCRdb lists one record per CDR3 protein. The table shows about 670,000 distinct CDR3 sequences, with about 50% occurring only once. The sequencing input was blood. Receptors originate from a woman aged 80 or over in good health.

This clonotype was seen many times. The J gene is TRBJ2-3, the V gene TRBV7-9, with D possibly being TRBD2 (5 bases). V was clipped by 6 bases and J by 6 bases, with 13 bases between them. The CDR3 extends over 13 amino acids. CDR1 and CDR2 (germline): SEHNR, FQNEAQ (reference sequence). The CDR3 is CASRPGLGDTQYF. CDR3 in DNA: TGTGCCAGCAGACCCGGACTGGGGGATACGCAGTATTTT. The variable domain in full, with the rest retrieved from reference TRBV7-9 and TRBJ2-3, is DTGVSQNPRHKITKRGQNVTFRCDPISEHNRLYWYRQTLGQGPEFLTYFQNEAQLEKSRLLSDRFSAERPKGSFSTLEIQRTEQGDSAMYLCASRPGLGDTQYFGPGTRLTVL.

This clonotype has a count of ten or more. CDR3 region: CSAGRGSTSYNEQFF. CDR3 DNA: TGCAGTGCTGGGAGAGGGAGTACATCCTACAATGAGCAGTTCTTC. J is TRBJ2-1 and V is TRBV20-1; D possibly corresponds to TRBD2 (5 bases). There are 15 residues in the CDR3. Trimming cost V 5 bases and J 1 base, with 15 bases left between them. In germline, CDR1 is DFQATT, CDR2 SNEGSKA (reference sequence).

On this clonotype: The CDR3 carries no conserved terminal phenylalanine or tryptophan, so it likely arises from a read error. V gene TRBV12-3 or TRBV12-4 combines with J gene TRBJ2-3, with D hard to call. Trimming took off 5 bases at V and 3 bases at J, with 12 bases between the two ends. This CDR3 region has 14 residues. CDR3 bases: TGTGCCAGCAGTGCTAGTTCAGTAACAGATACGCAGTATTCT. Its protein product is CASSASSVTDTQYS.

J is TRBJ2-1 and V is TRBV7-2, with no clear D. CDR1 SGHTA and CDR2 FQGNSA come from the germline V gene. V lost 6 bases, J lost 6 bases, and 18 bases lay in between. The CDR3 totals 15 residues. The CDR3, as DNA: TGTGCCAGCAGACCCGGGCCCCGACAAACCAATGAGCAGTTCTTC. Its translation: CASRPGPRQTNEQFF. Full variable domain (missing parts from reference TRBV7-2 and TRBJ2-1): GAGVSQSPSNKVTEKGKDVELRCDPISGHTALYWYRQSLGQGLEFLIYFQGNSAPDKSGLPSDRFSAERTGGSVSTLTIQRTQQEDSAVYLCASRPGPRQTNEQFFGPGTRLTVL.

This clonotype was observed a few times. CDR3 residues: CASSRGTGTKGGEAFF. For the CDR3, the DNA is TGTGCCAGCAGTCGTGGTACCGGGACAAAGGGGGGTGAAGCTTTCTTT. The chain couples TRBV12-3 or TRBV12-4 to TRBJ1-1, with D perhaps matching TRBD1 (6 bases). V gave up 5 bases and J gave up 7 bases, with 23 bases separating them. The CDR3 has 16 amino acids.

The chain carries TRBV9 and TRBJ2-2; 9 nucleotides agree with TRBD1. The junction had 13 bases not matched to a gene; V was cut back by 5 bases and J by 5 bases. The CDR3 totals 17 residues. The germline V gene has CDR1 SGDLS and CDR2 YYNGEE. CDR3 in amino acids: CASSQTAGTGRTGELFF. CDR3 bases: TGTGCCAGCAGTCAGACAGCCGGGACAGGGCGTACCGGGGAGCTGTTTTTT.